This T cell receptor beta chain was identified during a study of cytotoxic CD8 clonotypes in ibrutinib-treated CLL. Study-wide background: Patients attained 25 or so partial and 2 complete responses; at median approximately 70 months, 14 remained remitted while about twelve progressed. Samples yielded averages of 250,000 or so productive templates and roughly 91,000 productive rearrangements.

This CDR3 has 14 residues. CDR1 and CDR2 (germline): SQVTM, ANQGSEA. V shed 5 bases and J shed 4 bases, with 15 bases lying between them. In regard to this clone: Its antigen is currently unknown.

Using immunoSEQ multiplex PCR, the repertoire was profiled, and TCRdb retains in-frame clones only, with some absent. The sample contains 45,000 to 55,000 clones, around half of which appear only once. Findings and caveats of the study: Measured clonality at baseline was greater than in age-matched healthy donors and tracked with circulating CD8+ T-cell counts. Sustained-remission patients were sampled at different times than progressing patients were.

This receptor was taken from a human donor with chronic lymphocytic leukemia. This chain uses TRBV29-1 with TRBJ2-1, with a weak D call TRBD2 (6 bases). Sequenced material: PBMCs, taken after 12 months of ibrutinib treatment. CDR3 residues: CSVFREVFYNEQFF. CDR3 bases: TGCAGCGTTTTCAGGGAGGTGTTTTACAATGAGCAGTTCTTC.